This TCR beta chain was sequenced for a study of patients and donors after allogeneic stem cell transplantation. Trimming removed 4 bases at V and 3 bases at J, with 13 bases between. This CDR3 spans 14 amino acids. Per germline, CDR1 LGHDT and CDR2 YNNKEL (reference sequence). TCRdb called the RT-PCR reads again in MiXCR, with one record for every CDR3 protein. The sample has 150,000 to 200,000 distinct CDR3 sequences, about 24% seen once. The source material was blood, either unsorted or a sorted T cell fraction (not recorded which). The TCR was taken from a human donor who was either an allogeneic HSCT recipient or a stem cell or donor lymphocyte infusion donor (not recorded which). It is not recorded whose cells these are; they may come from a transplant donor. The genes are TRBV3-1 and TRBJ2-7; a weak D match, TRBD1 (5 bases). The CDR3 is CASSRRDSYYEQYF. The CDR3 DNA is TGTGCCAGCAGCCGCCGAGACAGCTACTACGAGCAGTACTTC.